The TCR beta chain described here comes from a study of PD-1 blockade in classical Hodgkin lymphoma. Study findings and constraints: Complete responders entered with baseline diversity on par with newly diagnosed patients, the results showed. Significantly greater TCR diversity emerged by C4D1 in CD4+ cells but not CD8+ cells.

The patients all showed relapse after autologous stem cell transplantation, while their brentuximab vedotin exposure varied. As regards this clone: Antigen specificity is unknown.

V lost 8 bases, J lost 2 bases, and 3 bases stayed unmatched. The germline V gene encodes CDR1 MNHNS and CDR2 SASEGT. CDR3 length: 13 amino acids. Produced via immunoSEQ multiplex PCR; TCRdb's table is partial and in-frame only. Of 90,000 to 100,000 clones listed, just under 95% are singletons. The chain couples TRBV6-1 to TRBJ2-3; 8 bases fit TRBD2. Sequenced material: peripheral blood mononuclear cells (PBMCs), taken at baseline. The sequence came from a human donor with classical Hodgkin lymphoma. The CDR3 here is CASAGRVTDTQYF. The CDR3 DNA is TGTGCCAGCGCCGGGAGGGTCACAGATACGCAGTATTTT.